This T cell receptor beta chain was sequenced during a study of blood T cells in healthy people across ages. Study background: Through template switching, about one barcoded beta molecule was captured per two T cells, as measured in model experiments.

In its sample, this clonotype was seen a few times. What it binds is not known. Through a sample-barcoded 5' primer and a J-beta primer mix, a second PCR was run for about 6 to 11 cycles. Each CDR3 protein gets one entry after TCRdb re-called the 5' RACE reads with MiXCR. The table records just under 750,000 distinct CDR3 sequences, 22% of them present only once. The CDR3 totals 19 residues. V lost 4 bases and J lost 0; bases outside the gene matches: 7. From germline, CDR1 is MNHNS and CDR2 SASEGT. Study-wide results and caveats: Relative to aged donors, long-lived donors carried more naive CD4+ cells and displayed higher diversity. Strong correlation linked observed beta diversity and percent naive T cells.

The source is a man between 65 and 80 years old in good health. Sequenced: blood. The rearrangement links TRBV6-1 to TRBJ2-2, with 14 bases fitting TRBD2. The CDR3: CASSATGLAGGTNTGELFF. CDR3 nucleotide sequence: TGTGCCAGCAGTGCAACCGGACTAGCGGGAGGTACGAACACCGGGGAGCTGTTTTTT.